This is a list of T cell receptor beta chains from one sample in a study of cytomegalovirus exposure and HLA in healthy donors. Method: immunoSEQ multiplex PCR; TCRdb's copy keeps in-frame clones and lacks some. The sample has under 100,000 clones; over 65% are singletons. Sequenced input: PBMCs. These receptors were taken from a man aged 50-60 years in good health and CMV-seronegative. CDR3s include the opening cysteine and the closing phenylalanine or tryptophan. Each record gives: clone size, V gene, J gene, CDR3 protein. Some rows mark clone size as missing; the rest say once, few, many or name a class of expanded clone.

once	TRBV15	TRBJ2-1	CATSNRDRGGPYNEQFF
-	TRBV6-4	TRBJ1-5	CASRPGIRPQHF
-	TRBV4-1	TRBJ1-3	CASSLGWGTGNTIYF
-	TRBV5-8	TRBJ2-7	CASSFSNSAGGRYGQYF
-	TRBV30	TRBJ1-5	CAWSVGGNQPQHF
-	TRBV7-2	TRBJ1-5	CASSLEQANQPQHF
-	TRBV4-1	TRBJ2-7	CASSQGDRGNEQYF
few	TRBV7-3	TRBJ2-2	CASSAGTETGELFF
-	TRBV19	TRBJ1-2	CASIPGWGVTNYGYTF
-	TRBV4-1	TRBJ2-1	CASSQVGTVGVRKAEQFF
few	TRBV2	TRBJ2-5	CASSEVQPQETQYF
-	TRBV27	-	CASSRQDSRLGRKGSYEQYF
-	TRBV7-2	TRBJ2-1	CASSSNGDLANEQFF
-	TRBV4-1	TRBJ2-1	CASSQERSSGAYNEQFF
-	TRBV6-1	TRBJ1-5	CASWARQGNQPQHF
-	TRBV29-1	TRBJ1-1	CSVDRGSEAFF
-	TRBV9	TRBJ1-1	CASSVEDLNTEAFF
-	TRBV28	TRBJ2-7	CASIGYRGQWNEQYF
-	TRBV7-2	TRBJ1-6	CASSPGTGASYNSPLHF
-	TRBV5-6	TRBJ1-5	CASRKTGASNQPQHF
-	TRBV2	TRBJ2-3	CASSRSGQLTDTQYF
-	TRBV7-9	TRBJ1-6	CASSLEGGSPLHF
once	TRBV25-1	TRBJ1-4	CASSYPGTNEKLFF
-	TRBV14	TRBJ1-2	CASSHPGGHYGYTF
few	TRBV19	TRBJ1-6	CASSTRQTGGLGNSPLHF
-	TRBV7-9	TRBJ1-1	CASSAQANTEAFF
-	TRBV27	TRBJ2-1	CASTQRGSYNEQFF
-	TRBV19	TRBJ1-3	CASSIVGLTEPSGNTIYF
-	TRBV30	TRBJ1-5	CAWNRGEQPQHF
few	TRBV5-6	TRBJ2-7	CASSPTGPYEQYF
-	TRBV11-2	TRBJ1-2	CASSTGQGGSYGYTF
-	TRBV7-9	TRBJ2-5	CASSLYPGTSGEETQYF
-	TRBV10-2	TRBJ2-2	CASRWTGVNTGELFF
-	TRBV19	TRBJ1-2	CASSIVRGDGYTF
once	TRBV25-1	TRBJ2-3	CATAQAITDTQYF
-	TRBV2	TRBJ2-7	CASSEAREQYF
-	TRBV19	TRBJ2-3	CASTRQGLSTDTQYF
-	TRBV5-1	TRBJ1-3	CASSLGHGTEAGNTIYF
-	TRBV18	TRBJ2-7	CASSLLDSGTTHEQYF
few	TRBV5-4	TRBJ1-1	CASSLGQSEAFF
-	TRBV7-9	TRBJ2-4	CASSFAGGPLAKNIQYF
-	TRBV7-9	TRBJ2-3	CASSLMGGDTQYF
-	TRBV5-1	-	CASGPGPNTGELFF
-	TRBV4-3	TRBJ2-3	CASSQDGLAGGFPTDTQYF
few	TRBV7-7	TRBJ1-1	CASRPARTEAFF
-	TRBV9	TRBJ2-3	CASSATTSGGTDTQYF
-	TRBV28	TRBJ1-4	CASSYRGPDEKLFF
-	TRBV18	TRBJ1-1	CASSPQRQENTEAFF
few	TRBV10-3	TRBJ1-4	CAILSEDRAEKLFF
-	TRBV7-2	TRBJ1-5	CASSVSGTGANQPQHF
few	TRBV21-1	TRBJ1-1	CASSKLGRAQGTTEAFF